What follows are 5 T cell receptor beta chains derived from one specimen sequenced in a study of CD8 T cells in Susac syndrome. After extraction with the RNeasy kit, 0.5 to 1 ug of the RNA was reverse transcribed using random hexamers. TCRdb independently ran MiXCR on the immunoSEQ multiplex PCR reads; one entry per CDR3 protein. The sample includes 150,000 to 200,000 distinct CDR3 sequences, about 93% of them seen just once. What was sequenced was CD4+ T cells from PBMCs. The receptors were sampled from a human donor in good health.

The chain joins TRBV11-2 to TRBJ2-3, with D possibly matching TRBD1 (7 bases). This CDR3 has 14 amino acids. Trimming cost V 3 bases and J 3 bases, with 10 bases left between them. Per germline, CDR1 SGHAT and CDR2 FQNNGV. CDR3 DNA sequence: TGTGCCAGCAGCTTCAGGGGGGATACAGATACGCAGTATTTT. It codes for CASSFRGDTDTQYF.

The rearrangement uses TRBV9 and TRBJ2-2; D tentatively fits TRBD1 or TRBD2 (5 bases each). Trimming took off 4 bases at V and 6 bases at J, with 16 bases between the two ends. Germline loops: CDR1 SGDLS, CDR2 YYNGEE. The CDR3 loop spans 15 amino acids. Here the CDR3 reads CASSWGSLTAGELFF. Here the CDR3 DNA reads TGTGCCAGCAGCTGGGGGAGTCTCACGGCCGGGGAGCTGTTTTTT.

This clonotype appeared a few times. One end of the junction is discordant with germline, which a read error may explain. This chain connects TRBV29-1 to TRBJ1-2; 9 nucleotides align to TRBD1. The CDR3 spans 11 residues. The germline V gene has CDR1 SQVTM and CDR2 ANQGSEA. The CDR3 loop reads CSVWTGVGYTF. The CDR3 DNA sequence: TGCAGCGTTTGGACAGGGGTAGGCTACACTTTC.

The CDR3 DNA reads as TGTGCCAGTAGAGCCACCGGGACAGATTACAATGAGCAGTTCTTC. This sequence encodes CASRATGTDYNEQFF. The rearrangement joins TRBV7-3 to TRBJ2-1; 7 nucleotides match TRBD1. Germline V lookup: CDR1 SGHTA, CDR2 FQGTGA. The CDR3 contains 15 residues. V shed 9 bases and J 4 bases; nucleotides not matched to a gene: 12.

The chain links TRBV4-1 to TRBJ2-5; D is perhaps TRBD1 (6 bases). Between the trimmed V and J ends, which lost 5 bases and 4 bases, there was a span of 17 bases. Germline CDR1 and CDR2: MGHRA and YSYEKL. The CDR3 spans 15 residues. In DNA, the CDR3 is TGCGCCAGCAGCAAACAGACTACAGGGCTAGAGACCCAGTACTTC. Residues: CASSKQTTGLETQYF.